This note documents a single TCR beta chain sequence. How the authors handled the data: It was from reference gene primer amplification that nucleated cell counts were estimated. Clones were sequenced by immunoSEQ multiplex PCR, and TCRdb holds only the in-frame ones, with some missing. V and J calls and clone size come straight from that table; D and trimming were deduced from the DNA. The top ten clones hold 4% to 6% of a sample with about 190,000 clones, 84% of them seen once. The V gene's germline CDR1 is MDHEN and CDR2 SYDVKM. This CDR3 has 16 amino acids. With V trimmed by 7 bases and J by 7 bases, 16 bases remained unmatched. This entry is derived from a study of blood T cell repertoires in COVID-19. The wider study: Specimens from acute and convalescent COVID-19 originated in the United States, Italy and Spain. In each case, the material was cDNA or gDNA derived from T cells, B-cell-depleted T cells, or PBMCs.

The clonotype comes from a woman between 70 and 85 years old with active or convalescent COVID-19. Sequencing was performed on peripheral blood. This chain connects TRBV28 to TRBJ2-5, with TRBD2 identical over 9 bases. The CDR3 reads CASIPLAGRGPGTQYF. The CDR3, as DNA: TGTGCCAGCATTCCCCTAGCGGGGAGGGGGCCAGGGACCCAGTACTTC.